This TCR beta chain was sequenced for a study of T cell repertoires in cytomegalovirus infection. About the study: Evidence of both CMV infection and a matching HLA type came from public TCR beta signatures. Points from the study as a whole: In two of eight donors, the top clonotype was HLA-C-restricted CMV-specific.

Points on this clonotype: The antigen remains undetermined.

Trimming stripped 1 base from V and 8 bases from J, with 17 bases between. The length of the CDR3 is 15 residues. Germline V gives CDR1 SGHTA, CDR2 FQGNSA. Via MiXCR, TCRdb re-called the reads, giving one row per CDR3 protein. The sample lists just under 500,000 distinct CDR3 sequences; 33% were seen once. The TCR originated in a human donor in good health (CMV status not recorded). Some clones in this sample may be carry-over from other donors' samples. This sample comprised cultured PBMCs, obtained from culture after CMV antigen stimulation. The chain links TRBV7-2 to TRBJ1-2; D may be TRBD1 (5 bases). The CDR3: CASSLGGRIGYGYTF. The CDR3, as DNA: TGTGCCAGCAGCTTAGGGGGGAGGATAGGGTACGGCTACACCTTC.